One and the same sample provided the 4 T cell receptor beta chains below, sequenced in a study of T cell responses to AZD1222 COVID-19 vaccine. Data came from immunoSEQ multiplex PCR; TCRdb stores just in-frame clones and leaves some out. The table includes about 180,000 clones, about nine tenths detected once. Material: peripheral blood, obtained 28 days after the second AZD1222 dose. These receptor sequences come from an adult who received the AZD1222 COVID-19 vaccine.

The gene calls are TRBV5-4 and TRBJ1-1; no firm D call. With 4 bases removed from V and 0 bases from J, the gap between germline ends came to 13 bases. The V gene's germline CDR1 is SGHNT and CDR2 YYREEE (reference sequence). CDR3 size: 15 residues. The CDR3 is CASSQGSPLNTEAFF. The CDR3 region has the DNA TGTGCCAGCAGCCAAGGGTCTCCCCTGAACACTGAAGCTTTCTTT.

This chain joins TRBV7-3 and TRBJ2-5; D gene ambiguous. V was cut by 0 bases and J by 3 bases, with 5 bases left in between. The CDR3 runs to 13 residues. CDR1 is SGHTA, CDR2 FQGTGA, per germline. The CDR3 DNA follows: TGTGCCAGCAGCTTAACGTACGAAGAGACCCAGTACTTC. It translates to CASSLTYEETQYF. The whole variable domain, filled in from reference TRBV7-3 and TRBJ2-5, reads GAGVSQTPSNKVTEKGKYVELRCDPISGHTALYWYRQSLGQGPEFLIYFQGTGAADDSGLPNDRFFAVRPEGSVSTLKIQRTERGDSAVYLCASSLTYEETQYFGPGTRLLVL.

The chain is built from TRBV10-3 and TRBJ1-2, with D possibly matching TRBD1 (6 bases). The V and J ends lost 0 bases and 5 bases respectively, with 19 bases between them. Germline V gene data show CDR1 as ENHRY and CDR2 as SYGVKD. The CDR3 spans 17 residues. The CDR3 DNA reads as TGTGCCATCAGTGAGTCTCAGGACAGACCCTCTGGGTATGGCTACACCTTC. It specifies CAISESQDRPSGYGYTF.

The chain has TRBV14 and TRBJ1-3; D is undetermined. CDR1 is SGHDN and CDR2 is FVKESK in the germline V gene. The CDR3 runs to 15 residues. The V end was cut by 0 bases, the J end by 4 bases, with 10 bases between. The CDR3 region has the DNA TGTGCCAGCAGCCAAGATCGGCCGAGAGGAAACACCATATATTTT. As protein: CASSQDRPRGNTIYF. Filled out from reference TRBV14 and TRBJ1-3, the complete variable domain reads EAGVTQFPSHSVIEKGQTVTLRCDPISGHDNLYWYRRVMGKEIKFLLHFVKESKQDESGMPNNRFLAERTGGTYSTLKVQPAELEDSGVYFCASSQDRPRGNTIYFGEGSWLTVV.